Presented here are 5 T cell receptor beta chains from one specimen sequenced in a study of T cell responses to AZD1222 COVID-19 vaccine. Profiling relied on immunoSEQ multiplex PCR, and the TCRdb table lists in-frame clones only, not all of them. This table holds 200,000 or so clones, over 80% found once. Sequences were derived from peripheral blood, sampled on day 0 of MenACWY control vaccination. These receptors were obtained from an adult in good health.

The gene calls are TRBV30 and TRBJ1-5; D is undetermined. The V end was cut by 2 bases, the J end by 0 bases, with 11 bases between. Germline CDR1 reads GTSNPN; CDR2 reads SVGIG (reference sequence). This CDR3 comprises 15 residues. The DNA for the CDR3 is TGTGCCTGGAGTCTCGACTCATCTAGCAATCAGCCCCAGCATTTT. The encoded protein is CAWSLDSSSNQPQHF. The entire variable domain, with the rest obtained from reference TRBV30 and TRBJ1-5, is as follows: SQTIHQWPATLVQPVGSPLSLECTVEGTSNPNLYWYRQAAGRGLQLLFYSVGIGQISSEVPQNLSASRPQDRQFILSSKKLLLSDSGFYLCAWSLDSSSNQPQHFGDGTRLSIL.

A remark on this clone: At one boundary the junction diverges from the germline segment, which might be a read error. The V gene is TRBV2, the J gene TRBJ2-7; possible D gene TRBD1, 5 bases. The V gene's germline CDR1 is SNHLY and CDR2 FYNNEI. This CDR3 is built from 12 residues. The CDR3 reads CASSESSDSVGF. CDR3 nucleotide sequence: TGTGCCAGCAGTGAAAGCTCAGACAGCGTTGGCTTC.

This clone was recorded only once. The chain employs TRBV7-9 and TRBJ1-1; TRBD1 agrees at 7 bases. The germline V gene has CDR1 SEHNR and CDR2 FQNEAQ (reference sequence). The junction had 2 bases not matched to a gene; V was cut back by 5 bases and J by 2 bases. The CDR3 extends over 13 amino acids. The chain's CDR3 is CASSQGDNTEAFF. The CDR3, as DNA: TGTGCCAGCAGCCAGGGGGACAACACTGAAGCTTTCTTT.

V and J are TRBV19 and TRBJ1-2; 8 positions match TRBD1. The CDR3 is 14 residues long. V shed 2 bases, J shed 6 bases, and the junction held 5 bases outside the gene matches. The germline V gene encodes CDR1 LNHDA and CDR2 SQIVND (reference sequence). CDR3 in amino acids: CASSILRQGHGYTF. The CDR3 bases are TGTGCCAGTAGTATACTCCGACAGGGGCATGGCTACACCTTC. Drawing the rest from reference TRBV19 and TRBJ1-2, the complete variable domain is DGGITQSPKYLFRKEGQNVTLSCEQNLNHDAMYWYRQDPGQGLRLIYYSQIVNDFQKGDIAEGYSVSREKKESFPLTVTSAQKNPTAFYLCASSILRQGHGYTFGSGTRLTVV.

This clone was counted a single time. The chain is built from TRBV2 and TRBJ2-6; 10 bases line up with TRBD1. Germline CDR1 reads SNHLY; CDR2 reads FYNNEI. This CDR3 spans 16 amino acids. V lost 6 bases to trimming and J lost 4 bases; unmatched junction nucleotides: 6. The CDR3 here is CASSIDRGLGANVLTF. As DNA, the CDR3 is TGTGCCAGCAGCATAGACAGGGGGCTCGGGGCCAACGTCCTGACTTTC.